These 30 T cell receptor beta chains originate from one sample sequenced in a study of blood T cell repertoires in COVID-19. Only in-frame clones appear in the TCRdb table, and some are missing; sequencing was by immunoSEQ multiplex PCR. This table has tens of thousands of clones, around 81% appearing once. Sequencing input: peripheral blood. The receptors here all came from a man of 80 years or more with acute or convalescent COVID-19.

The CDR3 spells CATSDARVNSPLHF. CDR3 nucleotides: TGTGCCACCAGTGACGCCAGGGTCAATTCACCCCTCCACTTT. The chain is built from TRBV24-1 and TRBJ1-6; TRBD1 might be the D (5 bases). Germline V lookup: CDR1 KGHDR, CDR2 SFDVKD. The ends were cut back, 4 bases at V and 7 bases at J, with 10 bases in the middle. The CDR3 is 14 amino acids.

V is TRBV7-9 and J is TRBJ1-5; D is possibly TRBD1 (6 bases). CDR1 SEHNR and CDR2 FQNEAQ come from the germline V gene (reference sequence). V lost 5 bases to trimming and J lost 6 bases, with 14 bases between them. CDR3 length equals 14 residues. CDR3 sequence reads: CASSQGYRVQPQHF. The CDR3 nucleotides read TGTGCCAGCAGCCAAGGGTACAGGGTTCAGCCCCAGCATTTT.

CDR3 bases: TGTGCCAGTAGTAGTCGACTAGCGGCGGGCAGCAATGAGCAGTTCTTC. Protein product: CASSSRLAAGSNEQFF. The gene calls are TRBV19 and TRBJ2-1; 9 nucleotides align to TRBD2. Trimming removed 4 bases from V and 6 bases from J; junction bases left unmatched: 10. This CDR3 has 16 amino acids. CDR1 and CDR2 (germline): LNHDA, SQIVND (reference sequence).

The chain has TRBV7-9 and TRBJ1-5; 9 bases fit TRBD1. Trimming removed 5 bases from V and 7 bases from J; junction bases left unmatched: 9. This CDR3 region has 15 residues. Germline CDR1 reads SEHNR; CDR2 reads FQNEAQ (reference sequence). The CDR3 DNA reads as TGTGCCAGCAGCCCGACAGGGGGAGTCGGGCAGCCCCAGCATTTT. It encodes CASSPTGGVGQPQHF.

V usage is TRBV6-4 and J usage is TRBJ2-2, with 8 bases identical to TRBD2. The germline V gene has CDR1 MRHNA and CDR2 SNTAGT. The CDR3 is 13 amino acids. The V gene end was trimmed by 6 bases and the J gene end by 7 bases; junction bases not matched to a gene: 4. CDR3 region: CASRGLVSGELFF. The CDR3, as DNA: TGTGCCAGCAGGGGACTAGTCAGCGGGGAGCTGTTTTTT.

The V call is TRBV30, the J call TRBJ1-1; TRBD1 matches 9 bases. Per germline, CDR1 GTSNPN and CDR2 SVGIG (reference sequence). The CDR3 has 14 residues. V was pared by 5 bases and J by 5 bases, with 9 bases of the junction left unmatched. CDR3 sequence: CAWEKGTGRTEAFF. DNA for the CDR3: TGTGCCTGGGAAAAAGGGACAGGGAGAACTGAAGCTTTCTTT.

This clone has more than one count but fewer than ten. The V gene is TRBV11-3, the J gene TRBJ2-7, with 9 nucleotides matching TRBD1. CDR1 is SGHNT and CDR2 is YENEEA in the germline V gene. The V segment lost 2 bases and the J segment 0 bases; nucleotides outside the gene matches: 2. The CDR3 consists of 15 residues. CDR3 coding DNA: TGTGCCAGCAGCTTAATGGGACAGGGCTCCTACGAGCAGTACTTC. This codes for CASSLMGQGSYEQYF.

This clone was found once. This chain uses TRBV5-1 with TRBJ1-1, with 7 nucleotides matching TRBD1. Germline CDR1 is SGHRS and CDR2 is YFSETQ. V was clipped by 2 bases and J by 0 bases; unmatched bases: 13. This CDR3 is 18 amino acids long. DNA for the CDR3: TGCGCCAGCAGCTTTGGGACCGACAGGGATGGGATGAACACTGAAGCTTTCTTT. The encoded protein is CASSFGTDRDGMNTEAFF.

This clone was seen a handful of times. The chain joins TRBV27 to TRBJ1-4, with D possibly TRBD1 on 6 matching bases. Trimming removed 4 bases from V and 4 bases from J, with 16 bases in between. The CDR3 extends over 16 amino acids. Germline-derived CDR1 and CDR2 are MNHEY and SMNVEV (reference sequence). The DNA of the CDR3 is TGTGCCAGCAGTTACGGGAGGACAGTTCTTAATGAAAAACTGTTTTTT. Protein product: CASSYGRTVLNEKLFF.

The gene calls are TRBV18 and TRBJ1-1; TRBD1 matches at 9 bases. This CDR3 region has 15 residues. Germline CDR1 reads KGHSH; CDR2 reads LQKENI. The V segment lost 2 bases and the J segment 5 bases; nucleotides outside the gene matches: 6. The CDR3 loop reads CASSPYGQGTTEAFF. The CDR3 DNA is TGTGCCAGCTCACCATATGGACAGGGGACGACTGAAGCTTTCTTT.

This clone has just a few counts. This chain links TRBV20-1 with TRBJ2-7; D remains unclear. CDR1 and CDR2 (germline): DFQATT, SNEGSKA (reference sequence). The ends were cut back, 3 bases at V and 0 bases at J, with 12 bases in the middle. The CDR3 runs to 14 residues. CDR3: CSASPAAYSYEQYF. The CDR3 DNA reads TGCAGTGCTAGTCCGGCGGCCTACTCCTACGAGCAGTACTTC.

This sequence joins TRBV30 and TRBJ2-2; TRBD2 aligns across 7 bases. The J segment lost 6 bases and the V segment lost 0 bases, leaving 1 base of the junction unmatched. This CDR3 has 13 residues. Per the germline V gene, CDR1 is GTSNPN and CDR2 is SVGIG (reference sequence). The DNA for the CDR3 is TGTGCCTGGAGTGTACTAGCGTCCGGGGAGCTGTTTTTT. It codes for CAWSVLASGELFF. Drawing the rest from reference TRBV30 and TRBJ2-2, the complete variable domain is SQTIHQWPATLVQPVGSPLSLECTVEGTSNPNLYWYRQAAGRGLQLLFYSVGIGQISSEVPQNLSASRPQDRQFILSSKKLLLSDSGFYLCAWSVLASGELFFGEGSRLTVL.

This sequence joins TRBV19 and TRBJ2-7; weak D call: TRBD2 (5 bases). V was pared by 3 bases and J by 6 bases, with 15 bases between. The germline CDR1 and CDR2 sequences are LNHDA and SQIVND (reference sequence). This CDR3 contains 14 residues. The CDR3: CASSMDPGRSEQYF. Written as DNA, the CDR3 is TGTGCCAGTAGTATGGACCCTGGGAGATCCGAGCAGTACTTC. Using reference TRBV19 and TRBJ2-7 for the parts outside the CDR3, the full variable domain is DGGITQSPKYLFRKEGQNVTLSCEQNLNHDAMYWYRQDPGQGLRLIYYSQIVNDFQKGDIAEGYSVSREKKESFPLTVTSAQKNPTAFYLCASSMDPGRSEQYFGPGTRLTVT.

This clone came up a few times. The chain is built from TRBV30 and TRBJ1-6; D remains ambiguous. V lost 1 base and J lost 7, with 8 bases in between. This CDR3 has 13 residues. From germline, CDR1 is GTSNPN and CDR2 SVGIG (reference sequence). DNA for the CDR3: TGTGCCTGGAGTGGGCAGTCAAATTCACCCCTCCACTTT. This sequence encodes CAWSGQSNSPLHF.

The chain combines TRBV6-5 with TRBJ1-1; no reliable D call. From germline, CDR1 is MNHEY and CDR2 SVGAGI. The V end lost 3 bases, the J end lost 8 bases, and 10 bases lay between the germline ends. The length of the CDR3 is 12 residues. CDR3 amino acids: CASSYRSSEAFF. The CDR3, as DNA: TGTGCCAGCAGTTATAGATCCTCCGAAGCTTTCTTT.

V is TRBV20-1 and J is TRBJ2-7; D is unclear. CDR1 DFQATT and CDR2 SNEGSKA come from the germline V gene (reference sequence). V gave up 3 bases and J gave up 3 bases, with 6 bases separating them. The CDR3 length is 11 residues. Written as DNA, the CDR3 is TGCAGTGCTAGCTCCTACTACGAGCAGTACTTC. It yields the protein CSASSYYEQYF.

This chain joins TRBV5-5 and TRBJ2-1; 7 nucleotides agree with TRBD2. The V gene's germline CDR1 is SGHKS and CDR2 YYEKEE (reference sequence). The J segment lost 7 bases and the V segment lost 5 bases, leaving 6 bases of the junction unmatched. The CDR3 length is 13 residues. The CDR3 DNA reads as TGTGCCAGCAGTTCTAGCGGTACTAATGAGCAGTTCTTC. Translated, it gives CASSSSGTNEQFF.

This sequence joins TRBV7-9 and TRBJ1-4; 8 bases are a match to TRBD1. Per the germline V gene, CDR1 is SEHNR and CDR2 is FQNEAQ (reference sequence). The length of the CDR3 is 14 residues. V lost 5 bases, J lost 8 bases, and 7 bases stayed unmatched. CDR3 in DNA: TGTGCCAGCAGCGAAGGACAGGGAGGCGAAAAACTGTTTTTT. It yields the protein CASSEGQGGEKLFF.

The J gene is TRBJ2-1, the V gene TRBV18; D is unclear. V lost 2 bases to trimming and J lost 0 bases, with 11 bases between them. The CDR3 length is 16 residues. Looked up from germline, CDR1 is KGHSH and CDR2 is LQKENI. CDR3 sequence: CASSPARQRSYNEQFF. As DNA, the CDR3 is TGTGCCAGCTCACCAGCTCGTCAGCGCTCCTACAATGAGCAGTTCTTC.

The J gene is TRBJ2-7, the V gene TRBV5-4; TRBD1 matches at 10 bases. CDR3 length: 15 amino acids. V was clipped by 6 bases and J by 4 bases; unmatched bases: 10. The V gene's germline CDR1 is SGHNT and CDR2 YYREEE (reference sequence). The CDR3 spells CASTLGGQGRYEQYF. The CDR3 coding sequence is TGTGCCAGCACCCTGGGGGGACAGGGGAGGTACGAGCAGTACTTC.

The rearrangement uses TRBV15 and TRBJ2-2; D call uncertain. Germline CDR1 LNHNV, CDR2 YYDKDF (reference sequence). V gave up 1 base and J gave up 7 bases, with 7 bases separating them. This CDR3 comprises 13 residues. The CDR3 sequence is CATSRVGRGELFF. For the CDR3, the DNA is TGTGCCACCAGCAGAGTGGGCCGCGGGGAGCTGTTTTTT.

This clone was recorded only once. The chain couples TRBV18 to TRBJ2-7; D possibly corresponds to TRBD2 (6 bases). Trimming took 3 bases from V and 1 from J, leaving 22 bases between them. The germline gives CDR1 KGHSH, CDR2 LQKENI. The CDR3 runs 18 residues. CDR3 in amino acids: CASSPTPPSTSRSYEQYF. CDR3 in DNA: TGTGCCAGCTCACCGACCCCTCCTTCGACTAGTAGATCCTACGAGCAGTACTTC.

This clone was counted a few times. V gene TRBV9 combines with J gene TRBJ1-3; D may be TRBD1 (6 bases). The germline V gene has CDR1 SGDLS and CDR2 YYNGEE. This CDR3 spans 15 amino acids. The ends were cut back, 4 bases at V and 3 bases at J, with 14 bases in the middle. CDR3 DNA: TGTGCCAGCAGCCTAACAGGGATCGATGGAAACACCATATATTTT. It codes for CASSLTGIDGNTIYF.

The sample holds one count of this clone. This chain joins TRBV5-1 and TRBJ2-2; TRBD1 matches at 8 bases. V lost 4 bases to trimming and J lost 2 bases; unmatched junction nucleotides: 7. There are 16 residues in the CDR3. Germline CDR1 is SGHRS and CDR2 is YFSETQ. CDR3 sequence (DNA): TGCGCCAGCAGCCCCCAGGGGGCGAAAAACACCGGGGAGCTGTTTTTT. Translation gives CASSPQGAKNTGELFF.

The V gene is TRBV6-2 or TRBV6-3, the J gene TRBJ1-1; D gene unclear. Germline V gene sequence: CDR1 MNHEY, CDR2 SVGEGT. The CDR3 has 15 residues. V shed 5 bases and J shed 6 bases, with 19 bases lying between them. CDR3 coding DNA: TGTGCCAGCAGTGGCTCCAGGATTGGTCGCGCTGAAGCTTTCTTT. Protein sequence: CASSGSRIGRAEAFF.

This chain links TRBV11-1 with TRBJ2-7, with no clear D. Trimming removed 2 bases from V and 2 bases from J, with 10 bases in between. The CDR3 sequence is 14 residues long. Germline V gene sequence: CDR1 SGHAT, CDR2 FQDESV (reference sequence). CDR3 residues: CASSLWSSPYEQYF. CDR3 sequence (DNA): TGTGCCAGCAGCTTATGGAGTTCCCCCTACGAGCAGTACTTC.

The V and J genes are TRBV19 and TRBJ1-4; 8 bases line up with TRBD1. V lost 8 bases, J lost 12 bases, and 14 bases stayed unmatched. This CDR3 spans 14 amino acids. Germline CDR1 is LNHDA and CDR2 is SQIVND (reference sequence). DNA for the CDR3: TGTGCCAGTGCTAACCAGGGGGCTTTAAAAGAACTGTTTTTT. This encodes CASANQGALKELFF.

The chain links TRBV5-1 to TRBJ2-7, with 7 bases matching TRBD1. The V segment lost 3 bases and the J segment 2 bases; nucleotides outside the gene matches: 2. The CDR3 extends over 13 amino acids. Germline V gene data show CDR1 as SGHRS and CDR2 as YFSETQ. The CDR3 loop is CASSWGQTYEQYF. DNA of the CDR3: TGCGCCAGCAGCTGGGGACAGACCTACGAGCAGTACTTC.

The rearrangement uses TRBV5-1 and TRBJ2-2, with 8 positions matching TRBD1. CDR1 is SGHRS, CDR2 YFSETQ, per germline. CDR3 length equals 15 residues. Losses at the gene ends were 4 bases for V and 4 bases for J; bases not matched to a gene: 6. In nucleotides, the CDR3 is TGCGCCAGCAGCCGACAGGGGTTGGGCACCGGGGAGCTGTTTTTT. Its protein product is CASSRQGLGTGELFF.

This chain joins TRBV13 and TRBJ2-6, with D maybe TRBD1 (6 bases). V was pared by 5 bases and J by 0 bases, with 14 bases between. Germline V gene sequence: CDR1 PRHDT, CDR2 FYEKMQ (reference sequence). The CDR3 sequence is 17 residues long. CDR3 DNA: TGTGCCAGCAGCCTTCCCAGGGGAAGCTCTGGGGCCAACGTCCTGACTTTC. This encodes CASSLPRGSSGANVLTF.